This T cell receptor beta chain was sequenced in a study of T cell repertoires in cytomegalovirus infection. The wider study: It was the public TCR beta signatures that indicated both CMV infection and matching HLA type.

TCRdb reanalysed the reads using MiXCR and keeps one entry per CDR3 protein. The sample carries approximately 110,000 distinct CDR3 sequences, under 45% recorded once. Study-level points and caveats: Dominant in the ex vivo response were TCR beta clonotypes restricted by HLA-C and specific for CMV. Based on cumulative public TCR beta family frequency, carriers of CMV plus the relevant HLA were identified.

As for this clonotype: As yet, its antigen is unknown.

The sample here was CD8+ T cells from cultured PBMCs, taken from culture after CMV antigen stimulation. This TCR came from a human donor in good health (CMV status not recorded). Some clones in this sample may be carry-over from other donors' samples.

CDR3 residues: CASSSRGSESTEAFF. The CDR3 DNA reads as TGTGCCAGCAGCTCGAGGGGTAGCGAGAGCACTGAAGCTTTCTTT. The chain couples TRBV7-2 to TRBJ1-1; perhaps TRBD1 as D (5 bases). CDR3 length: 15 residues. The V gene lost 4 bases and the J gene lost 4 bases, with 16 bases spanning the gap. The V gene's germline CDR1 is SGHTA and CDR2 FQGNSA.